The clone carrying this TCR beta chain turned up a few times. The data derive from a study of T cells in Graves' hyperthyroidism and ophthalmopathy. What was amplified from RNA transcripts were TCR beta CDR3 regions. The HTBI primer set was used in a first-round RT-PCR of the TCR CDR3. TCRdb processed the multiplex PCR reads anew with MiXCR; each CDR3 protein has one entry. In the table there are around 300,000 distinct CDR3 sequences, around 15% of which are singletons. CDR3 size: 15 residues. J was trimmed by 2 bases and V by 3 bases; bases with no gene match: 7. Per the germline V gene, CDR1 is DFQATT and CDR2 is SNEGSKA (reference sequence).

Input material: blood. The genes are TRBV20-1 and TRBJ2-7, with 10 bases matching TRBD1. The receptor comes from a woman aged 40 to 50 with Graves' ophthalmopathy. CDR3: CSARRRDRGTYEQYF. Here the CDR3 DNA reads TGCAGTGCTAGGAGGCGGGACAGGGGTACCTACGAGCAGTACTTC.